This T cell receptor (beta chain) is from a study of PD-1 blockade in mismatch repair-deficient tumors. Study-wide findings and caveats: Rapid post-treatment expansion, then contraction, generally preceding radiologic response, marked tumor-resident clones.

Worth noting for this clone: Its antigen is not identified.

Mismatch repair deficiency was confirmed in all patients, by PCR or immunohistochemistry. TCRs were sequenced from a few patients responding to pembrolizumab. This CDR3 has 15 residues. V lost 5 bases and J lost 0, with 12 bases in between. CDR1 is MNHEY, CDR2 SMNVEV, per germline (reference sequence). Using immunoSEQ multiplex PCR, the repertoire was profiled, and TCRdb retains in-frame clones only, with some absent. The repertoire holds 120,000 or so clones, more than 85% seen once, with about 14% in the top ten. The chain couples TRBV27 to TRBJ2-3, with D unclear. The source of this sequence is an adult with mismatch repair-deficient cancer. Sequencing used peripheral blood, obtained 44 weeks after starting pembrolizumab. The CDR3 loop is CASSPQTLSTDTQYF. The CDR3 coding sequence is TGTGCCAGCAGTCCACAGACTCTTAGCACAGATACGCAGTATTTT.